This T cell receptor beta chain was observed in a study of human T cells and chemical hapten exposure. Germline CDR1 and CDR2: MNHNS and SASEGT. The CDR3 has 11 amino acids. V was shortened by 11 bases and J by 4 bases, with 11 bases between the two germline ends. This clonotype was picked up many times. As for time point: pre-sensitization, week 0. Documented treatment: therapeutic diphenylcyclopropenone sensitization with weekly scalp DPC. Whole blood that had not been fractionated was the source of extracted total RNA. TCRdb recomputed calls from the RACE reads with MiXCR, one row per CDR3 protein. Of 33,000 or so distinct CDR3 sequences listed, approximately 12% were seen once; the top ten hold around 1.9%.

The chain combines TRBV6-1 with TRBJ1-1; D gene uncertain. This sequence was found in a woman aged 40-49 years with alopecia areata. Some clones in this sample may be carry-over from other donors' samples. The sample in question was whole blood, obtained in connection with sensitization to the hapten diphenylcyclopropenone (DPC). This CDR3 reads CAGRGSTEAFF. As DNA, the CDR3 is TGTGCCGGGCGGGGAAGCACTGAAGCTTTCTTT.